This T cell receptor (beta chain) was identified in a study of T cell responses to AZD1222 COVID-19 vaccine. Study-wide results and limits: No repertoire was sampled before or during the peak T cell response, only after it. After two AZD1222 doses, spike-specific TCR breadth and depth rose versus day 0. The reported proportion of spike-specific TCRs targeting unmutated variant regions was nearly half.

Assay used: immunoSEQ multiplex PCR; TCRdb lists only in-frame clones, some missing. The sample holds 130,000 or so clones, 85% to 90% seen once. With respect to this clone: The target antigen is unknown.

The CDR3 has 14 residues. Germline lookup yields CDR1 SGDLS and CDR2 YYNGEE. Trimming stripped 0 bases from V and 4 bases from J, with 10 bases between. The chain joins TRBV9 to TRBJ1-1, with D hard to call. The sample consisted of peripheral blood, taken 28 days after the second AZD1222 dose. This sequence originates from an adult who received the AZD1222 COVID-19 vaccine. This chain's CDR3 is CASSVGPEGTEAFF. DNA for the CDR3: TGTGCCAGCAGCGTAGGGCCCGAGGGCACTGAAGCTTTCTTT.